Each of the 16 T cell receptor beta chains below was sequenced from the same sample in a study of siplizumab effects on memory and regulatory T cells. The method was immunoSEQ multiplex PCR; TCRdb's version includes in-frame clones alone and lacks a portion of them. This table has approximately 100,000 clones, approximately 90% appearing once. Sequenced input: Tregs sorted from blood. These receptors all stem from a human donor in good health.

The chain has TRBV15 and TRBJ2-1; 8 positions agree with TRBD2. Germline loops: CDR1 LNHNV, CDR2 YYDKDF (reference sequence). This CDR3 contains 18 residues. V trimming: 5 bases; J trimming: 5 bases; junction bases outside the gene matches: 17. The DNA for the CDR3 is TGTGCCACCAGCGTGGGGTTTCTTCGCGGGAGGCAAGACAATGAGCAGTTCTTC. Amino acids: CATSVGFLRGRQDNEQFF.

This clone appeared once. The J gene is TRBJ1-2, the V gene TRBV6-5; 7 nucleotides agree with TRBD1. CDR1 is MNHEY, CDR2 SVGAGI, per germline. The V and J ends lost 2 bases and 2 bases, in that order; junction bases with no gene match: 8. The CDR3 runs 16 residues. Here the CDR3 reads CASSYAGGRGNYGYTF. The CDR3, as DNA: TGTGCCAGCAGTTACGCAGGGGGGAGGGGGAACTATGGCTACACCTTC.

This rearrangement joins TRBV5-1 to TRBJ2-3; TRBD2 aligns across 11 bases. Germline CDR1 is SGHRS and CDR2 is YFSETQ. CDR3 length: 15 amino acids. J gave up 6 bases and V 4 bases, and 7 bases lay outside the gene matches. DNA of the CDR3: TGCGCCAGCAGCCAAAGACTAGCGGGAAGGGATACGCAGTATTTT. It is translated as CASSQRLAGRDTQYF.

The V call is TRBV5-1, the J call TRBJ2-6, with D hard to call. The CDR3 is 15 amino acids. From germline, CDR1 is SGHRS and CDR2 YFSETQ. V gave up 5 bases and J gave up 0 bases, with 9 bases separating them. Here the CDR3 DNA reads TGCGCCAGCAGTTTTGCCGCCTCTGGGGCCAACGTCCTGACTTTC. It is translated as CASSFAASGANVLTF. The full variable domain, completed using reference TRBV5-1 and TRBJ2-6, is KAGVTQTPRYLIKTRGQQVTLSCSPISGHRSVSWYQQTPGQGLQFLFEYFSETQRNKGNFPGRFSGRQFSNSRSEMNVSTLELGDSALYLCASSFAASGANVLTFGAGSRLTVL.

The CDR3 reads CASSVEVGGRFGNTIYF. CDR3 DNA sequence: TGTGCCAGCAGCGTAGAAGTGGGGGGGCGCTTTGGAAACACCATATATTTT. The chain couples TRBV9 to TRBJ1-3; weak D call: TRBD1 (6 bases). CDR3 length: 17 amino acids. Germline V gene sequence: CDR1 SGDLS, CDR2 YYNGEE. Trimming took 0 bases from V and 3 from J, leaving 16 bases between them.

The rearrangement uses TRBV4-1 and TRBJ1-1, with D perhaps TRBD1 (5 bases). The CDR3 runs 15 residues. V lost 4 bases to trimming and J lost 5 bases, with 17 bases between them. Germline values: CDR1 MGHRA, CDR2 YSYEKL. The CDR3, as DNA: TGCGCCAGCAGCCTCTCGAGCGGGGCAGGTACTGAAGCTTTCTTT. Its protein is CASSLSSGAGTEAFF.

This clone came up once. The J gene is TRBJ2-1, the V gene TRBV7-9; tentatively, D is TRBD1 (6 bases). Looked up from germline, CDR1 is SEHNR and CDR2 is FQNEAQ (reference sequence). Trimming took off 2 bases at V and 8 bases at J, with 10 bases between the two ends. The CDR3 length is 13 residues. CDR3 amino acids: CASSLTGFDEQFF. The CDR3 region has the DNA TGTGCCAGCAGCTTAACAGGGTTTGATGAGCAGTTCTTC.

The chain uses TRBV6-1 and TRBJ2-7, with 8 positions matching TRBD2. Germline trimming cut 6 bases from V and 8 bases from J; bases unmatched to any gene: 15. Looked up from germline, CDR1 is MNHNS and CDR2 is SASEGT. The CDR3 covers 15 residues. The chain's CDR3 is CASSLLAGPGDKQYF. The CDR3 bases are TGTGCCAGCAGCCTATTAGCGGGGCCCGGAGATAAGCAGTACTTC.

V is TRBV5-1 and J is TRBJ1-1, with D unclear. Germline V gene data show CDR1 as SGHRS and CDR2 as YFSETQ. V lost 0 bases and J 1 base, leaving 7 bases between the germline ends. This CDR3 is 14 amino acids long. The CDR3 DNA reads as TGCGCCAGCAGCTTGGGGGCTACGAACACTGAAGCTTTCTTT. Amino acid sequence: CASSLGATNTEAFF.

Note on this clone: Other DNA sequences within the sample encode an identical CDR3. The chain links TRBV18 to TRBJ2-7; D unclear. Trimming removed 3 bases from V and 3 bases from J, with 6 bases in between. The CDR3 has 12 amino acids. From germline, CDR1 is KGHSH and CDR2 LQKENI. The CDR3 nucleotides are TGTGCCAGCTCACCCGGCGGCTACGAGCAGTACTTC. It yields the protein CASSPGGYEQYF.

The chain carries TRBV30 and TRBJ1-6; 9 bases are shared with TRBD1. V was clipped by 5 bases and J by 9 bases; unmatched bases: 11. Germline V gene data show CDR1 as GTSNPN and CDR2 as SVGIG (reference sequence). This CDR3 has 15 residues. For the CDR3, the DNA is TGTGCCTGGCTCCAGACAGGGGGGTGGGGTTCACCCCTCCACTTT. Amino acids: CAWLQTGGWGSPLHF.

The chain carries TRBV13 and TRBJ2-1, with 8 bases lining up with TRBD2. Unmatched junction bases numbered 17, after V lost 4 bases and J lost 0 bases. Germline values: CDR1 PRHDT, CDR2 FYEKMQ (reference sequence). This CDR3 has 20 residues. This CDR3 reads CASSSITRAGAPSSYNEQFF. As DNA, the CDR3 is TGTGCCAGCAGCTCGATTACCAGAGCGGGGGCCCCTAGCTCCTACAATGAGCAGTTCTTC.

This rearrangement joins TRBV5-1 to TRBJ2-7, with a possible D match to TRBD1 (5 bases). With 4 bases removed from V and 0 bases from J, the gap between germline ends came to 8 bases. The CDR3 has 13 amino acids. The V gene's germline CDR1 is SGHRS and CDR2 YFSETQ. CDR3: CASSPDNSYEQYF. Here the CDR3 DNA reads TGCGCCAGCAGCCCGGACAACTCCTACGAGCAGTACTTC.

V is TRBV6-1 and J is TRBJ2-2; 7 nucleotides align to TRBD2. The CDR3 extends over 15 amino acids. CDR1 MNHNS and CDR2 SASEGT come from the germline V gene. Losses at the gene ends were 4 bases for V and 3 bases for J; bases not matched to a gene: 5. This CDR3 reads CASSGLAAHTGELFF. DNA for the CDR3: TGTGCCAGCAGTGGGCTAGCGGCGCACACCGGGGAGCTGTTTTTT.

V and J are TRBV27 and TRBJ1-1; D is unclear. The ends were cut back, 4 bases at V and 6 bases at J, with 15 bases in the middle. CDR3 length: 14 amino acids. CDR1 MNHEY and CDR2 SMNVEV come from the germline V gene (reference sequence). CDR3 DNA: TGTGCCAGCAGTTCCCGTCCAGCGGTACCTGAAGCTTTCTTT. Translation gives CASSSRPAVPEAFF.

CDR3 bases: TGTGCCATCAGTGAGGGTAGCCCTAGTGGGGAGACCCAGTACTTC. This gives the protein CAISEGSPSGETQYF. The rearrangement joins TRBV10-3 to TRBJ2-5; D ambiguous. Germline V gene lookup returns CDR1 ENHRY and CDR2 SYGVKD. V was clipped by 2 bases and J by 5 bases, with 15 bases between them. This CDR3 spans 15 amino acids.